Following are 10 T cell receptor beta chains from one sample sequenced in a study of cytotoxic CD8 clonotypes in ibrutinib-treated CLL. Measured with immunoSEQ multiplex PCR; TCRdb has only the in-frame clones, and not every one. Of about 270,000 clones detected, 76% appear once; the ten largest clones hold about 6%. Sequencing used PBMCs, obtained at disease progression, from a patient treated with ibrutinib. These receptors originate from a human donor with chronic lymphocytic leukemia.

In its sample, this clone was seen once. The chain combines TRBV7-9 with TRBJ2-2; D may be TRBD1 (6 bases). Trimming shortened V by 0 bases and J by 5 bases, and 7 bases separated the two germline ends. The germline V gene has CDR1 SEHNR and CDR2 FQNEAQ (reference sequence). The CDR3 runs 14 residues. CDR3 in DNA: TGTGCCAGCAGCTTAGCGACAGGAACCGGGGAGCTGTTTTTT. It encodes CASSLATGTGELFF.

This clone occurred a few times. The J gene is TRBJ1-2, the V gene TRBV9; no clear D. The CDR3 loop spans 14 amino acids. V lost 3 bases, J lost 0 bases, and 9 bases lay in between. CDR1 and CDR2 from the germline V gene are SGDLS and YYNGEE. The CDR3 protein is CASSGGWANYGYTF. The CDR3 DNA reads TGTGCCAGCAGCGGGGGATGGGCTAACTATGGCTACACCTTC.

The chain couples TRBV14 to TRBJ2-1; a weak D match, TRBD2 (6 bases). Trimming took 4 bases from V and 5 from J, leaving 18 bases between them. CDR1 and CDR2 from the germline V gene are SGHDN and FVKESK. The length of the CDR3 is 16 residues. CDR3 bases: TGTGCCAGCAGCCTCCTCGGGAGCCTGGTCAACAATGAGCAGTTCTTC. Its translation is CASSLLGSLVNNEQFF.

The chain carries TRBV7-2 and TRBJ2-5; 11 bases are a match to TRBD1. The germline CDR1 and CDR2 sequences are SGHTA and FQGNSA. The CDR3 contains 14 residues. The ends lost 5 bases at V and 4 bases at J; junction bases unmatched: 3. This CDR3 reads CASSPGTGGETQYF. The CDR3 region has the DNA TGTGCCAGCAGCCCCGGGACAGGGGGAGAGACCCAGTACTTC.

This rearrangement joins TRBV7-2 to TRBJ2-1; D gene uncertain. V was clipped by 6 bases and J by 0 bases, with 9 bases between them. Looked up from germline, CDR1 is SGHTA and CDR2 is FQGNSA. The CDR3 has 14 amino acids. The CDR3 loop is CASSRPFSYNEQFF. The CDR3 region has the DNA TGTGCCAGCAGTCGCCCTTTCTCCTACAATGAGCAGTTCTTC.

The J gene is TRBJ1-1, the V gene TRBV5-8, with TRBD1 as a possible D gene (6 bases). The CDR3 is 13 amino acids. Germline loops: CDR1 SGHTS, CDR2 YDEGEE. The V end lost 5 bases, the J end lost 4 bases, and 12 bases lay between the germline ends. CDR3 nucleotide sequence: TGTGCCAGCAGGCGCACAGGGCGCACTGAAGCTTTCTTT. Amino acid sequence: CASRRTGRTEAFF. The full variable domain, with the rest looked up from reference TRBV5-8 and TRBJ1-1, is EAGVTQSPTHLIKTRGQQATLRCSPISGHTSVYWYQQALGLGLQFLLWYDEGEERNRGNFPPRFSGRQFPNYSSELNVNALELEDSALYLCASRRTGRTEAFFGQGTRLTVV.

V and J are TRBV7-3 and TRBJ2-5; weak D call: TRBD2 (6 bases). V was clipped by 2 bases and J by 5 bases, with 24 bases between them. Per the germline V gene, CDR1 is SGHTA and CDR2 is FQGTGA. The CDR3 runs 18 residues. CDR3 DNA: TGTGCCAGCAGCTTAGGGCTCGCCGGAGGGCCGGCGGTTGAGACCCAGTACTTC. Translated: CASSLGLAGGPAVETQYF.

The chain is built from TRBV5-1 and TRBJ2-1, with a tentative D call TRBD2 (5 bases). The CDR3 runs 14 residues. From germline, CDR1 is SGHRS and CDR2 YFSETQ. Between the trimmed V and J ends, which lost 4 bases and 9 bases, there was a span of 17 bases. CDR3 protein: CASSPDLLGREQFF. Here the CDR3 DNA reads TGCGCCAGCAGCCCGGACTTACTGGGTCGTGAGCAGTTCTTC.

The chain couples TRBV15 to TRBJ2-3; 15 bases map to TRBD2. With V trimmed by 5 bases and J by 2 bases, 8 bases remained unmatched. The CDR3 runs 18 residues. Germline V gene lookup returns CDR1 LNHNV and CDR2 YYDKDF (reference sequence). CDR3 region: CATSGRTSGGVPTDTQYF. The DNA of the CDR3 is TGTGCCACCAGCGGCAGGACTAGCGGGGGGGTGCCCACAGATACGCAGTATTTT.

J is TRBJ2-1 and V is TRBV6-9; TRBD2 aligns across 16 bases. With 5 bases clipped from V and 1 base from J, the junction kept 11 bases outside the gene matches. The CDR3 is 20 residues long. Per the germline V gene, CDR1 is MNHGY and CDR2 is SVAAGI. In DNA, the CDR3 is TGTGCCAGCAGTCTTCCACCCGGGACTAGCGGGAGGGGGTCCTACAATGAGCAGTTCTTC. This codes for CASSLPPGTSGRGSYNEQFF.